These T cell receptor beta chains were read from a single sample in a study of cytomegalovirus exposure and HLA in healthy donors. The data were produced by immunoSEQ multiplex PCR, yet TCRdb's version contains in-frame clones alone and is incomplete. This table has approximately 270,000 clones, 80% appearing once. The sample taken for sequencing was PBMCs. These receptors originate from a girl aged 2 to 9 in good health and CMV-seronegative. Each CDR3 is given with its conserved first and last residue. Fields, in order: V gene, CDR3 protein.

v_call: TRBV28
cdr3_aa: CASSLNRATNEKLFF

v_call: TRBV11-2
cdr3_aa: CASSWGASGDFGFEQYF

v_call: TRBV2
cdr3_aa: CASSYRTEAFF

v_call: TRBV19
cdr3_aa: CASNTNRGSGELFF

v_call: TRBV7-9
cdr3_aa: CSSSLVPEGEAFF

v_call: TRBV18
cdr3_aa: CASSPTPPGGVSSAFF

v_call: TRBV29-1
cdr3_aa: CSVQGADTGYTF

v_call: TRBV4-1
cdr3_aa: CASSQFALDRGFREQYF

v_call: TRBV29-1
cdr3_aa: CSVEDWEGTSDKGGTDTQYF

v_call: TRBV9
cdr3_aa: CASSVGDSGYNEQFF

v_call: TRBV27
cdr3_aa: CASSLYGQGNYGYTF

v_call: TRBV5-5
cdr3_aa: CASSLTSGGTNTGELFF

v_call: TRBV28
cdr3_aa: CAHGGRTSTDTQYF

v_call: TRBV6-5
cdr3_aa: CASSYEASSSYNEQFF

v_call: TRBV30
cdr3_aa: CAWRYRSGNTIYF

v_call: TRBV5-1
cdr3_aa: CASSYSTSTDTQYF

v_call: TRBV5-1
cdr3_aa: CASSYRGRDGYTF

v_call: TRBV6-4
cdr3_aa: CASSAPPGQESYEQYF

v_call: TRBV14
cdr3_aa: CASSQKTGGPLYEQYF

v_call: TRBV7-9
cdr3_aa: CASSLREQFF

v_call: TRBV4-2
cdr3_aa: CASSQSGLHNEQFF

v_call: TRBV7-9
cdr3_aa: CASSPGLAGGQETQYF

v_call: TRBV19
cdr3_aa: CASSPRTAGRETQYF

v_call: TRBV2
cdr3_aa: CASSEAWSSGELFF

v_call: TRBV18
cdr3_aa: CASSRRGHGYTF

v_call: TRBV6-6
cdr3_aa: CASSPGTSAETQYF

v_call: TRBV29-1
cdr3_aa: CSVAQAMSTDTQYF

v_call: TRBV4-1
cdr3_aa: CASSQFPSGSADTQYF

v_call: TRBV19
cdr3_aa: CASSLQGSGYTF

v_call: TRBV27
cdr3_aa: CASSLAGPLNTEAFF

v_call: TRBV5-6
cdr3_aa: CASSLGGGATNEKLFF

v_call: TRBV7-8
cdr3_aa: CASSLGTSGIYEQYF

v_call: TRBV28
cdr3_aa: CASGQNNQPQHF

v_call: TRBV11-2
cdr3_aa: CASSLGRLAPYGYTF

v_call: TRBV9
cdr3_aa: CASSVSGVDGYTF

v_call: TRBV18
cdr3_aa: CASSPDTYPYGYTF

v_call: TRBV2
cdr3_aa: CASSGDGGGIQYF

v_call: TRBV29-1
cdr3_aa: CSVDGRSMNTEAFF

v_call: TRBV15
cdr3_aa: CATSRGDRGRAFF

v_call: TRBV5-4
cdr3_aa: CASSFGSRDTQYF

v_call: TRBV10-3
cdr3_aa: CAISAGRYSPLHF

v_call: TRBV4-1
cdr3_aa: CASSLRGGDRELFF

v_call: TRBV25-1
cdr3_aa: CASSAGGFTEAFF